These 13 T cell receptor beta chains came from one sample sequenced in a study of blood T cell repertoires in COVID-19. Produced via immunoSEQ multiplex PCR; TCRdb's table is partial and in-frame only. The sample lists 65,000 to 100,000 clones, roughly four fifths occurring once. Sequencing was carried out using peripheral blood. These receptors originate from a human donor in a cohort sampled during active COVID-19.

The J gene is TRBJ2-2, the V gene TRBV7-3; 7 nucleotides match TRBD2. Germline trimming cut 0 bases from V and 5 bases from J; bases unmatched to any gene: 9. This CDR3 has 17 residues. Germline-derived CDR1 and CDR2 are SGHTA and FQGTGA. CDR3 residues: CASSLTSGAGNTGELFF. The CDR3, as DNA: TGTGCCAGCAGCTTAACGTCTGGAGCGGGGAATACCGGGGAGCTGTTTTTT.

This clone was detected only a few times. The V gene is TRBV7-9, the J gene TRBJ2-1, with TRBD2 identical over 9 bases. Germline trimming cut 5 bases from V and 4 bases from J; bases unmatched to any gene: 12. Germline CDR1 is SEHNR and CDR2 is FQNEAQ (reference sequence). The CDR3 has 17 amino acids. The CDR3 region has the DNA TGTGCCAGCAGCCCGTTTAGCGGGGGTAGGGGGTACAATGAGCAGTTCTTC. Protein sequence: CASSPFSGGRGYNEQFF.

The V and J genes are TRBV5-1 and TRBJ2-2; the D gene is possibly TRBD2 (6 bases). Trimming removed 4 bases from V and 5 bases from J, with 15 bases in between. Germline V gene lookup returns CDR1 SGHRS and CDR2 YFSETQ. The CDR3 has 15 amino acids. The CDR3 loop is CASSLRTGGTGELFF. The DNA of the CDR3 is TGCGCCAGCAGCCTGAGGACCGGGGGTACCGGGGAGCTGTTTTTT.

The CDR3 is CATSDSTTGELFF. The CDR3, as DNA: TGTGCCACCTCGGACAGTACCACCGGGGAGCTGTTTTTT. The chain couples TRBV24-1 to TRBJ2-2; D possibly corresponds to TRBD1 (6 bases). There are 13 residues in the CDR3. Deletions cut 9 bases from V and 4 bases from J, with 11 bases between. Germline lookup yields CDR1 KGHDR and CDR2 SFDVKD.

V usage is TRBV7-9 and J usage is TRBJ2-1; no firm D call. The CDR3 runs to 13 residues. Trimming pared 2 bases from V and 6 bases from J, leaving 8 bases between. Germline V gene data show CDR1 as SEHNR and CDR2 as FQNEAQ (reference sequence). The CDR3 loop is CASSLQVGNEQFF. The DNA for the CDR3 is TGTGCCAGCAGCTTACAGGTGGGCAATGAGCAGTTCTTC.

This chain connects TRBV12-3 or TRBV12-4 to TRBJ2-2; D not certain. Trimming shortened V by 3 bases and J by 6 bases, and 8 bases separated the two germline ends. The CDR3 consists of 13 residues. In DNA form, the CDR3 reads TGTGCCAGCAGTTTCATCCGGGCCGGGGAGCTGTTTTTT. It translates to CASSFIRAGELFF.

This clone was counted a few times. The chain has TRBV5-6 and TRBJ2-5; 10 positions agree with TRBD2. Germline CDR1 is SGHDT and CDR2 is YYEEEE. The CDR3 is made up of 16 amino acids. The junction had 12 bases not matched to a gene; V was cut back by 4 bases and J by 6 bases. CDR3 amino acids: CASSPAQRGGQKTQYF. As DNA, the CDR3 is TGTGCCAGCAGCCCCGCGCAGCGGGGGGGCCAGAAGACCCAGTACTTC.

The J gene is TRBJ2-2, the V gene TRBV5-1; 8 bases match TRBD2. CDR3 length: 16 amino acids. Losses at the gene ends were 3 bases for V and 0 bases for J; bases not matched to a gene: 4. Germline lookup yields CDR1 SGHRS and CDR2 YFSETQ. The CDR3 nucleotides are TGCGCCAGCAGCTCCGGCGGGGGGTCGAACACCGGGGAGCTGTTTTTT. Protein sequence: CASSSGGGSNTGELFF.

To note about this clone: The junction does not match germline at one end; this may be a read error. The V gene is TRBV18, the J gene TRBJ2-7; 7 bases are shared with TRBD1. In germline, CDR1 is KGHSH, CDR2 LQKENI. This CDR3 spans 14 amino acids. CDR3: CASSPQGIHYEQYF. DNA of the CDR3: TGTGCCAGCTCTCCACAGGGGATTCACTACGAGCAGTACTTC.

This clone was detected once. In DNA, the CDR3 is TGTGCCAGTACTCAGGGTAACACCGGGGAGCTGTTTTTT. Protein sequence: CASTQGNTGELFF. The gene calls are TRBV19 and TRBJ2-2; TRBD1 is a possible D gene (5 bases). V lost 7 bases and J 2 bases, leaving 8 bases between the germline ends. The CDR3 is made up of 13 amino acids. Germline CDR1 and CDR2: LNHDA and SQIVND (reference sequence).

This clone was found a few times. The chain links TRBV9 to TRBJ2-3, with TRBD2 matching over 11 bases. Germline V gene data show CDR1 as SGDLS and CDR2 as YYNGEE. V lost 2 bases to trimming and J lost 5 bases; unmatched junction nucleotides: 4. This CDR3 comprises 15 residues. The CDR3 loop reads CASSVSGGVGDTQYF. In nucleotides, the CDR3 is TGTGCCAGCAGCGTTAGCGGGGGGGTTGGAGATACGCAGTATTTT.

This rearrangement joins TRBV19 to TRBJ2-6; no firm D call. There are 16 residues in the CDR3. V gave up 5 bases and J gave up 1 base, with 12 bases separating them. The V gene's germline CDR1 is LNHDA and CDR2 SQIVND (reference sequence). CDR3 in DNA: TGTGCCAGTAGTTCCCGACTGTTGTCTGGGGCCAACGTCCTGACTTTC. It codes for CASSSRLLSGANVLTF.

The chain couples TRBV10-1 to TRBJ2-3, with 8 positions matching TRBD2. This CDR3 spans 15 amino acids. Germline V gives CDR1 WNHNN, CDR2 SYGVQD (reference sequence). After removal of 0 bases from V and 4 bases from J, the junction contained 3 bases not matched to a gene. The CDR3, as DNA: TGCGCCAGCAGTGAGTCGGTTAGCGGGGCAGATACGCAGTATTTT. Amino acid sequence: CASSESVSGADTQYF.